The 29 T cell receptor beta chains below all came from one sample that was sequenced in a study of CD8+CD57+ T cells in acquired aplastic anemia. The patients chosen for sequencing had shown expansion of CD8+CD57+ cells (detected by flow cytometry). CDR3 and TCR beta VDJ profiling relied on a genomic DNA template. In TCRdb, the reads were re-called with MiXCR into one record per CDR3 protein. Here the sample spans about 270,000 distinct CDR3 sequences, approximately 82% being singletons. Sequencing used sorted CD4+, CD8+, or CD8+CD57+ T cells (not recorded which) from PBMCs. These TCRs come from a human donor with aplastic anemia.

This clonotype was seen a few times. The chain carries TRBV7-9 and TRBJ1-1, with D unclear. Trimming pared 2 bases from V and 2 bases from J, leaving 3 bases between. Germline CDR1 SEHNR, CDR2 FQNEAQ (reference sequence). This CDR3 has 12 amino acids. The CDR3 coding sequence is TGTGCCAGCAGCTTATTCAACACTGAAGCTTTCTTT. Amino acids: CASSLFNTEAFF.

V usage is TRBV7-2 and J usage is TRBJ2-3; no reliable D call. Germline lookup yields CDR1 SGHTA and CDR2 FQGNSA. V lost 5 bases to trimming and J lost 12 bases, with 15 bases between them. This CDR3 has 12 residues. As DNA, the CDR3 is TGTGCCAGCAGCGTACTCTCCTCCACTCAGTATTTT. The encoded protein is CASSVLSSTQYF.

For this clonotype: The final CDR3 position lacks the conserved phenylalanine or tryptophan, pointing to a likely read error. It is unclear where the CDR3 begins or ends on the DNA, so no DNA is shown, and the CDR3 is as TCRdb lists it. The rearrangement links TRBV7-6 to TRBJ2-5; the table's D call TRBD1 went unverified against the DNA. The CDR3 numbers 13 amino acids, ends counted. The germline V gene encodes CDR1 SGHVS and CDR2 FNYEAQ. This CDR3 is CASSLSSHNSPHL.

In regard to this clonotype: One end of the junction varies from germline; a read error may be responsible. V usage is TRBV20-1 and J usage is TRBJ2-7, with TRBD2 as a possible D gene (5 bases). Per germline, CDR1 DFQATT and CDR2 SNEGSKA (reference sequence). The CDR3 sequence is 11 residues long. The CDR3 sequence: CSAIGDGDSHF. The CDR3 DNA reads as TGCAGTGCTATAGGCGACGGGGATTCACACTTC.

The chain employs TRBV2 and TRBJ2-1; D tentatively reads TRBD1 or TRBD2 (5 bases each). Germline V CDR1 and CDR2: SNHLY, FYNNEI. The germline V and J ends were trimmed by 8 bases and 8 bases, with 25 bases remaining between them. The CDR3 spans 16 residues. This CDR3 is CASGVQSTEGSDEQFF. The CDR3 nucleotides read TGTGCCAGCGGGGTCCAGAGCACCGAGGGGAGCGATGAGCAGTTCTTC.

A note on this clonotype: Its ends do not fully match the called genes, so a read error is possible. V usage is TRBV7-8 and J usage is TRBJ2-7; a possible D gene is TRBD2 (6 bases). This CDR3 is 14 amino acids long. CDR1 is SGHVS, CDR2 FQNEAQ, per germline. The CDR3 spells CASSLAEGHDTQYF. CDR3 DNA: TGTGCCAGCAGTTTAGCGGAGGGTCACGATACGCAGTACTTC. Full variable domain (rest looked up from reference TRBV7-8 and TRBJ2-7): GAGVSQSPRYKVAKRGQDVALRCDPISGHVSLFWYQQALGQGPEFLTYFQNEAQLDKSGLPSDRFFAERPEGSVSTLKIQRTQQEDSAVYLCASSLAEGHDTQYFGPGTRLTVT.

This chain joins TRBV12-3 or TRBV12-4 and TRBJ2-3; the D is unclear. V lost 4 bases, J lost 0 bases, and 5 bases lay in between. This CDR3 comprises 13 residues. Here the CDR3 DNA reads TGTGCCAGCAGTTCCCAAAGCACAGATACGCAGTATTTT. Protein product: CASSSQSTDTQYF.

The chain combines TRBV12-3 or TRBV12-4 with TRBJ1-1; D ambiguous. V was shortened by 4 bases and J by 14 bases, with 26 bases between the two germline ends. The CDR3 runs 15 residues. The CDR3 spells CASSSQTKQNDEFFF. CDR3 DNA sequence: TGTGCCAGCAGTTCTCAGACTAAACAGAATGATGAGTTCTTCTTT.

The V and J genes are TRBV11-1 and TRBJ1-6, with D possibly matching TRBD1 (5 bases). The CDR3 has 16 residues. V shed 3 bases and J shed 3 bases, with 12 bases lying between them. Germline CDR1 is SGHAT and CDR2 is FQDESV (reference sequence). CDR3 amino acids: CASSLGLSGYNSPLHF. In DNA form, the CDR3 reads TGTGCCAGCAGCTTGGGGCTGAGCGGCTATAATTCACCCCTCCACTTT.

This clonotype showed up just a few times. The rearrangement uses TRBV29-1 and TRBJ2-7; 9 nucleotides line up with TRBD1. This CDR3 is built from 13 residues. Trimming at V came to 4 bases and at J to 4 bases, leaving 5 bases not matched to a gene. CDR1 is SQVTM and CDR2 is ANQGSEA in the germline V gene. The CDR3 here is CSVGLGQGYEQYF. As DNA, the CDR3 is TGCAGCGTTGGATTGGGACAGGGTTACGAGCAGTACTTC.

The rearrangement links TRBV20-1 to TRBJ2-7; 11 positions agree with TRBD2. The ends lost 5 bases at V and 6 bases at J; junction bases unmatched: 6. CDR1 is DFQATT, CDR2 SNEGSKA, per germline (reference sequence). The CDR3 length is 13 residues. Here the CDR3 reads CSAPGTSGGEQYF. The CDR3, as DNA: TGCAGTGCTCCCGGGACTAGCGGAGGCGAGCAGTACTTC.

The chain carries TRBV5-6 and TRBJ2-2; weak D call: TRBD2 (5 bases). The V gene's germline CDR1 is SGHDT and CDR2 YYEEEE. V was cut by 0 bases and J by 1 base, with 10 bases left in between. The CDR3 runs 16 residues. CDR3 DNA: TGTGCCAGCAGCTTGGGCGGGTACGGGAACACCGGGGAGCTGTTTTTT. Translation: CASSLGGYGNTGELFF.

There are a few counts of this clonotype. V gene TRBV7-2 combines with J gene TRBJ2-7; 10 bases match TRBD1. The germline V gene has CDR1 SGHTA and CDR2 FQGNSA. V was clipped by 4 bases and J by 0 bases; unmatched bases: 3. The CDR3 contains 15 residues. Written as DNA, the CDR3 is TGTGCCAGCAGCTGGGGACAGGGGTGCTCCTACGAGCAGTACTTC. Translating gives CASSWGQGCSYEQYF.

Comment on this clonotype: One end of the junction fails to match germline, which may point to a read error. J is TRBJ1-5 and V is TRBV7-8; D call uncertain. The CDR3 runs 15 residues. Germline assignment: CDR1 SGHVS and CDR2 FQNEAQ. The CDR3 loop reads CASSVATARNQPYHF. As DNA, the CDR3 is TGTGCCAGCAGCGTAGCGACCGCCCGAAATCAGCCCTATCATTTT.

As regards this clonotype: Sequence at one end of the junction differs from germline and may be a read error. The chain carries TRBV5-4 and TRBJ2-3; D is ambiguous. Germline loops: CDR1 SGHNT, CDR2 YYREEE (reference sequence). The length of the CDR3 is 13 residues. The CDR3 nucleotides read TGCGCCAGCAGGCAACCGACCGCAGATGCGCAGTATTTT. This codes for CASRQPTADAQYF.

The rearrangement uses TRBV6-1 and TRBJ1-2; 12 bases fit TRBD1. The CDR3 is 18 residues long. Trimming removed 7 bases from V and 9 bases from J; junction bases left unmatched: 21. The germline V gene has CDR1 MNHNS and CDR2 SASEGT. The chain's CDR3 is CASKDTKGTGGPPESYTF. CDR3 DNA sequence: TGTGCCAGCAAGGATACCAAGGGGACAGGGGGCCCTCCGGAGAGCTACACCTTC.

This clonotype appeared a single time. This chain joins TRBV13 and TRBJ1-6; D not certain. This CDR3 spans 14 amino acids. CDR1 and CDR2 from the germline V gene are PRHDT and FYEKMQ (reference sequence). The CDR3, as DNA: TGTGTTAGTGGTTTGAGTTCCTATAATTCACCCCTCCACTTT. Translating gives CVSGLSSYNSPLHF.

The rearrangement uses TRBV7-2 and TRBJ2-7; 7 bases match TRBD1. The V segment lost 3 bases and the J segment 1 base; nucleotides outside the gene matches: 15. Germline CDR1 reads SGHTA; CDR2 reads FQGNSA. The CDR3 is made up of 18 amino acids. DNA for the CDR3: TGTGCCAGCAGCTTTCGCCCAGAGGGGACAGCTCTTTCCTACGAGCAGTACGTC. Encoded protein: CASSFRPEGTALSYEQYV.

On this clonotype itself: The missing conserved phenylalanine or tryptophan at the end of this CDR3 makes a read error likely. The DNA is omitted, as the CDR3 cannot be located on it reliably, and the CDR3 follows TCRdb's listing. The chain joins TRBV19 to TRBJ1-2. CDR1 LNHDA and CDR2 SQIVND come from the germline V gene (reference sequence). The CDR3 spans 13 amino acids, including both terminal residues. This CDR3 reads CASSIERNYGYTL.

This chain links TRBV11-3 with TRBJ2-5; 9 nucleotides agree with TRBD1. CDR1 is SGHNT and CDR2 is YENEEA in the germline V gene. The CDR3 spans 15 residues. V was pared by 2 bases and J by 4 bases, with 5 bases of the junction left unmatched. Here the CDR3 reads CASSLNVTGGETQYF. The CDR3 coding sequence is TGTGCCAGCAGCTTAAACGTGACAGGGGGAGAGACCCAGTACTTC. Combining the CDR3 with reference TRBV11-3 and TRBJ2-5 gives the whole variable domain EAGVVQSPRYKIIEKKQPVAFWCNPISGHNTLYWYLQNLGQGPELLIRYENEEAVDDSQLPKDRFSAERLKGVDSTLKIQPAELGDSAVYLCASSLNVTGGETQYFGPGTRLLVL.

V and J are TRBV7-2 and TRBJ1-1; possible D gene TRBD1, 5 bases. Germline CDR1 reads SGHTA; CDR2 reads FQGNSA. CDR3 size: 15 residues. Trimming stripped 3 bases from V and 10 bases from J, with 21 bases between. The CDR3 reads CASSFDIMDTKAAFF. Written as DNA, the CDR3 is TGTGCCAGCAGCTTCGATATAATGGACACCAAAGCAGCTTTCTTT. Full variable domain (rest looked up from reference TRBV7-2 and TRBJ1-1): GAGVSQSPSNKVTEKGKDVELRCDPISGHTALYWYRQSLGQGLEFLIYFQGNSAPDKSGLPSDRFSAERTGGSVSTLTIQRTQQEDSAVYLCASSFDIMDTKAAFFGQGTRLTVV.

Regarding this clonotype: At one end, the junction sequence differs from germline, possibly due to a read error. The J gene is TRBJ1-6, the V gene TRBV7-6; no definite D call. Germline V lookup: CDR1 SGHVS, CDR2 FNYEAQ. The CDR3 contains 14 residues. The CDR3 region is CASSFGTVHFGVGF. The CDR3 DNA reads TGTGCCAGCAGCTTCGGCACCGTACATTTTGGCGTCGGATTT.

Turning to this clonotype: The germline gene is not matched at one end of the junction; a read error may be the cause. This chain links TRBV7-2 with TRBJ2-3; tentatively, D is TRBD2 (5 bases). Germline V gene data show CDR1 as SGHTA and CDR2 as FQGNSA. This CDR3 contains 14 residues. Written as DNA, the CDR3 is TGTGCCAGCAGCTTAGAGGGAGCCGAGCATACCCAGTGGTTT. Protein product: CASSLEGAEHTQWF.

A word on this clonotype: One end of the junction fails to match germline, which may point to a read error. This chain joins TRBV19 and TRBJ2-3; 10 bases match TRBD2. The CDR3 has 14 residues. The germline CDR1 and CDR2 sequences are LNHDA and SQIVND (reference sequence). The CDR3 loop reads CASSSGRGYNKQFF. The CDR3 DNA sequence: TGTGCCAGTTCTAGCGGGAGAGGTTACAATAAGCAGTTTTTC.

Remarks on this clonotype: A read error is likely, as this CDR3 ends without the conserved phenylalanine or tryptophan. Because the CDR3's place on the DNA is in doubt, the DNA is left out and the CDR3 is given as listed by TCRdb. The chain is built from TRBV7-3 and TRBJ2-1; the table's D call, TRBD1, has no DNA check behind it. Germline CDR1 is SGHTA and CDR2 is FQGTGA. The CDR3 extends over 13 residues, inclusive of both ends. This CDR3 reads CASSAGGIWGESY.

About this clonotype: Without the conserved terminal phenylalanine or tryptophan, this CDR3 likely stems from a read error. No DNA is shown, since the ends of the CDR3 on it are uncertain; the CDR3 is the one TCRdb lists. CDR3 sequence: CASSYGLAPGKTI. The chain joins TRBV9 to TRBJ2-3. The CDR3 spans 13 amino acids, including both terminal residues. Germline assignment: CDR1 SGDLS and CDR2 YYNGEE.

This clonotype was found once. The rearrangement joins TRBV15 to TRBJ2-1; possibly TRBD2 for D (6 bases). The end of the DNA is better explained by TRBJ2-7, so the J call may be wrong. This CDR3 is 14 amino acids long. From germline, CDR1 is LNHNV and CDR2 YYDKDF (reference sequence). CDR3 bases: TGTGCCACGGGCGGCGGGGACGTAGCGTATGAGCAGTACTTC. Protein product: CATGGGDVAYEQYF.

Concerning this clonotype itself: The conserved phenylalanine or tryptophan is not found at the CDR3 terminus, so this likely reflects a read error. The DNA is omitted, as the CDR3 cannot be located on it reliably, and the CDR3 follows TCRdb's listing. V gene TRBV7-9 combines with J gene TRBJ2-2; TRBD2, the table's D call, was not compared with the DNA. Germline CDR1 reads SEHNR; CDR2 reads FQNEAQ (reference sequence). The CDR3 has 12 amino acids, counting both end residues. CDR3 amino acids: CASSLETSERCD.

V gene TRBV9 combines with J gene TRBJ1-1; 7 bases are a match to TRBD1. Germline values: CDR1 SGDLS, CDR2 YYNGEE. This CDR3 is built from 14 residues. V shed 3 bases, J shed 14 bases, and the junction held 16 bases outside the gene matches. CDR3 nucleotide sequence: TGTGCCAGCAGCGGAGGGGGCAGTTCAGATACGCAGTTCTTT. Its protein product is CASSGGGSSDTQFF.